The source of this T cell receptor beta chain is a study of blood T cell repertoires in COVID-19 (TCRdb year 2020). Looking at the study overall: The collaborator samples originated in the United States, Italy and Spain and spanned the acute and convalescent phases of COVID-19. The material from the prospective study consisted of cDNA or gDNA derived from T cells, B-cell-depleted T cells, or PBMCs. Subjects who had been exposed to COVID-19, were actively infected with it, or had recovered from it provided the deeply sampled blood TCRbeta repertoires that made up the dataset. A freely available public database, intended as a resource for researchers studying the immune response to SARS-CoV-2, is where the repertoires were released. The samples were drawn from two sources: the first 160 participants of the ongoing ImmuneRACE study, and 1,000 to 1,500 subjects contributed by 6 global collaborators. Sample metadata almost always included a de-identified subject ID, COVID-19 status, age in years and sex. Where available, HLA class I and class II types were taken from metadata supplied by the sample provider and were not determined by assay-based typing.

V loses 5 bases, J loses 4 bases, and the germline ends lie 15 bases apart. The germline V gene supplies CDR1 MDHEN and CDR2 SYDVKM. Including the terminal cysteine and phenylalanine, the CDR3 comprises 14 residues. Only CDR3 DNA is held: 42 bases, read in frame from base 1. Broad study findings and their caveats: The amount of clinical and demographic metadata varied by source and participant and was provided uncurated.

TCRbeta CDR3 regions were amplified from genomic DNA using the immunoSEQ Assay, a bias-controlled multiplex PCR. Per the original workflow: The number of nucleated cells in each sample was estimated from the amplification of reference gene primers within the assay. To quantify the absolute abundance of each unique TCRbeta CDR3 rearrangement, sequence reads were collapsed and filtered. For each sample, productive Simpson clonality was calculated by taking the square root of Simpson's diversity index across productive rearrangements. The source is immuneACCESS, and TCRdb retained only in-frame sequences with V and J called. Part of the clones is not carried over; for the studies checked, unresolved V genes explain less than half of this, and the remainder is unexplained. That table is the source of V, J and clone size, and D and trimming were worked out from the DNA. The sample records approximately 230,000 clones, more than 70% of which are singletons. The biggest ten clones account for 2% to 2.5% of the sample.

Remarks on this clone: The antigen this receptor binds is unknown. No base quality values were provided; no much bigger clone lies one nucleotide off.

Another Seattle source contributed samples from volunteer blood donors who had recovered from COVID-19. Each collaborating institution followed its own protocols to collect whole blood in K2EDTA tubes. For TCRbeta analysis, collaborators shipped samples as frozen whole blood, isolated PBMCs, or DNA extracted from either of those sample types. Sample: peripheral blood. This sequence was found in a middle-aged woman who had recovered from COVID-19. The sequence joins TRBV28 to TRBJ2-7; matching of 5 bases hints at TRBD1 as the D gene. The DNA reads TGTGCCAGCAGTCCGCCAGGGATAGGGTACGAGCAGTACTTC. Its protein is CASSPPGIGYEQYF.